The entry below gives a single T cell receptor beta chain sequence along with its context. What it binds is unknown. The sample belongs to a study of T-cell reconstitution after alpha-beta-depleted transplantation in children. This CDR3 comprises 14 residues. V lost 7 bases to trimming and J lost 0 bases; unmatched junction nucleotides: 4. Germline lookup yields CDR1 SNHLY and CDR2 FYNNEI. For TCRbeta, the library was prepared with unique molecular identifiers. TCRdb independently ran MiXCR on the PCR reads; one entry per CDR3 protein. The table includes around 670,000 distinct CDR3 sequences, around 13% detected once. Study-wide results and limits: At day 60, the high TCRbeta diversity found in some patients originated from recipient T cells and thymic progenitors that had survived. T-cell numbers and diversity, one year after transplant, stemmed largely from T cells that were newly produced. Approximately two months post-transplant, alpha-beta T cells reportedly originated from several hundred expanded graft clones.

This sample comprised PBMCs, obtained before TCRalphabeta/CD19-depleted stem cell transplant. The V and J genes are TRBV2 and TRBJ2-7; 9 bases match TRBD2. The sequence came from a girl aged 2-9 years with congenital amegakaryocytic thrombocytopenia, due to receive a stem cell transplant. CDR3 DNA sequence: TGTGCCAGCACTAGACTAGCGGCCTCCTACGAGCAGTACTTC. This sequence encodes CASTRLAASYEQYF.